In this sample, the clone carrying this T cell receptor beta chain turned up once. Original data processing: Amplifying reference gene primers gave estimates of nucleated cell counts. Assay used: immunoSEQ multiplex PCR; TCRdb lists only in-frame clones, some missing. V, J and clone size were drawn from that table, and D and trimming were deduced from the DNA. The sample lists some 220,000 clones, roughly 90% seen once, with 3% to 3.5% in the top ten. This entry belongs to a study of blood T cell repertoires in COVID-19. The CDR3 loop spans 13 amino acids. Trimming pared 7 bases from V and 3 bases from J, leaving 11 bases between. CDR1 and CDR2 (germline): MDHEN, SYDVKM.

Input material: PBMCs or T cells enriched from blood (not recorded which). The chain joins TRBV28 to TRBJ2-3, with D possibly being TRBD1 (5 bases). The TCR comes from a woman aged 50 to 60 in a cohort exposed to, infected with or recovered from COVID-19 (not recorded which). CDR3 DNA: TGTGCCAGCACCCCACAGGCTACAGATACGCAGTATTTT. Translating gives CASTPQATDTQYF.